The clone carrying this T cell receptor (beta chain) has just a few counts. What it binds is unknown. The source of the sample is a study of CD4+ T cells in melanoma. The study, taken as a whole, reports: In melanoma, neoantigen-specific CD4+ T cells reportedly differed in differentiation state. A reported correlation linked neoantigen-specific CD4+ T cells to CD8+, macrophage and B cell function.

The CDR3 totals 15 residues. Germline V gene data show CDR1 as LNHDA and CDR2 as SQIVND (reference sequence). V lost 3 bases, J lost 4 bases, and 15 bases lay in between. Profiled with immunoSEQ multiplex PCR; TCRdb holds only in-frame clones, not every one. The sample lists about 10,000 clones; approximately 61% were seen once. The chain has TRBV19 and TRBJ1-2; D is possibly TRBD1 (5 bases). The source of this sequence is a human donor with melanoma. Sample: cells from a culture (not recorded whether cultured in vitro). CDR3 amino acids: CASSIGRQIFYGYTF. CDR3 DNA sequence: TGTGCCAGTAGTATTGGTAGACAGATCTTCTATGGCTACACCTTC.